This record looks at one T cell receptor (beta chain) sequence and its context. The data were obtained in a study of shared clonotypes between healthy human individuals. TCRdb's table, derived via immunoSEQ multiplex PCR, lists solely in-frame clones and lacks some. Of about 2.4 million clones detected, over 85% appear once; the ten largest clones hold 0.36%. This clonotype was sampled from a man between 18 and 35 years old in good health. Some clones in this sample may be carry-over from other donors' samples. Sequencing was performed on naive CD4+ T cells from PBMCs. Subset given: CD45RA+ positively selected.

CDR3 protein: CASSEDPLTEAFF. The DNA for the CDR3 is TGCGCCAGCAGCGAGGACCCCTTAACTGAAGCTTTCTTT. The chain employs TRBV5-1 and TRBJ1-1; D is uncertain. Trimming took off 4 bases at V and 5 bases at J, with 12 bases between the two ends. The CDR3 loop spans 13 amino acids. The germline V gene has CDR1 SGHRS and CDR2 YFSETQ. Together with reference TRBV5-1 and TRBJ1-1, the CDR3 gives the full variable domain: KAGVTQTPRYLIKTRGQQVTLSCSPISGHRSVSWYQQTPGQGLQFLFEYFSETQRNKGNFPGRFSGRQFSNSRSEMNVSTLELGDSALYLCASSEDPLTEAFFGQGTRLTVV.